Below, 7 T cell receptor beta chains from the same sample are listed, as sequenced in a study of CD8 T cells in ankylosing spondylitis (dated by TCRdb to about 2017). The library came from 5' RACE. The run used an Illumina HiSeq 2500. In TCRdb, the public reads were trimmed at Q25 with fastp and aligned with MiXCR, with productive beta chains retained. Rows with one shared CDR3 protein collapse into an entry with the most common genes and DNA. The sample records 300,000 to 400,000 distinct CDR3 sequences, 20% of which are singletons. The ten top clones hold roughly 14% of the sample. Sequenced: blood, either unsorted or a sorted T cell fraction (not recorded which). The source of these receptors is a male donor with ankylosing spondylitis or in good health (not recorded which).

J is TRBJ2-7 and V is TRBV12-3 or TRBV12-4, with D tentatively TRBD2 (5 bases). Trimming shortened V by 5 bases and J by 6 bases, and 11 bases separated the two germline ends. CDR3 length equals 12 residues. The chain's CDR3 is CASSEGPSEQYF. In DNA, the CDR3 is TGTGCCAGCAGTGAGGGCCCATCCGAGCAGTACTTC.

This clonotype was seen many times. The chain carries TRBV29-1 and TRBJ1-1; D remains ambiguous. This CDR3 has 12 amino acids. V was cut by 3 bases and J by 0 bases, with 5 bases left in between. Germline V CDR1 and CDR2: SQVTM, ANQGSEA. For the CDR3, the DNA is TGCAGCGTTGACAGCATGAACACTGAAGCTTTCTTT. Translated: CSVDSMNTEAFF.

V usage is TRBV6-5 and J usage is TRBJ2-5; TRBD1 aligns across 7 bases. The J segment lost 3 bases and the V segment lost 0 bases, leaving 4 bases of the junction unmatched. From germline, CDR1 is MNHEY and CDR2 SVGAGI. This CDR3 contains 15 residues. The CDR3 spells CASSYSTGMKETQYF. CDR3 in DNA: TGTGCCAGCAGTTACTCGACAGGGATGAAAGAGACCCAGTACTTC.

This clonotype was counted only a few times. This sequence joins TRBV29-1 and TRBJ2-2; D is undetermined. This CDR3 is 12 amino acids long. The ends were cut back, 4 bases at V and 5 bases at J, with 8 bases in the middle. Germline loops: CDR1 SQVTM, CDR2 ANQGSEA. CDR3 loop: CSVAGLTGELFF. The CDR3 DNA is TGCAGCGTTGCGGGTTTAACCGGGGAGCTGTTTTTT.

The V call is TRBV6-5, the J call TRBJ2-7, with D uncertain. The CDR3 contains 14 residues. Germline assignment: CDR1 MNHEY and CDR2 SVGAGI. The V end lost 2 bases, the J end lost 0 bases, and 8 bases lay between the germline ends. DNA of the CDR3: TGTGCCAGCAGTTACAAGGCCAGCTCCTACGAGCAGTACTTC. This encodes CASSYKASSYEQYF.

CDR3: CSAGHWTDLNTEAFF. CDR3 in DNA: TGCAGTGCTGGACATTGGACGGATTTGAACACTGAAGCTTTCTTT. The rearrangement links TRBV20-1 to TRBJ1-1; D is perhaps TRBD1 (5 bases). CDR1 and CDR2 from the germline V gene are DFQATT and SNEGSKA (reference sequence). The CDR3 covers 15 residues. Trimming took off 5 bases at V and 0 bases at J, with 16 bases between the two ends.

For the CDR3, the DNA is TGTGCCAGCAGCGGGTTGACTAGCGGGCCGTACAATGAGCAGTTCTTC. It is translated as CASSGLTSGPYNEQFF. The chain is built from TRBV7-8 and TRBJ2-1; 10 nucleotides line up with TRBD2. V dropped 5 bases and J dropped 4; count of bases not matched to a gene: 8. The germline CDR1 and CDR2 sequences are SGHVS and FQNEAQ. The CDR3 totals 16 residues.